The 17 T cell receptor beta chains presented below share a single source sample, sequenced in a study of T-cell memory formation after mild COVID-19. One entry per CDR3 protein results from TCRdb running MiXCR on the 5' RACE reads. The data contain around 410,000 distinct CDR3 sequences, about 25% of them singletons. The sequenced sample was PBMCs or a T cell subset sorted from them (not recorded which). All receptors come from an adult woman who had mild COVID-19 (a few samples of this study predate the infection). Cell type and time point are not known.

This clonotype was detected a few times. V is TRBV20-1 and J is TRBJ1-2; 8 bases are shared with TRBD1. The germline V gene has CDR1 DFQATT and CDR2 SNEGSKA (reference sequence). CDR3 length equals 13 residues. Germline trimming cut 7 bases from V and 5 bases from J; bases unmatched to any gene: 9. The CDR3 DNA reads TGCAGTGAACGAGGGACAGGAAATTATGGCTACACCTTC. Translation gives CSERGTGNYGYTF.

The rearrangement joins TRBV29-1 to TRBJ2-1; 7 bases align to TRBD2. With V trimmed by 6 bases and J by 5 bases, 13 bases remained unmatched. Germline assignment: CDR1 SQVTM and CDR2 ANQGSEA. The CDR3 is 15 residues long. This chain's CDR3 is CSVPKSGRADNEQFF. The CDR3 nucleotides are TGCAGCGTGCCAAAAAGTGGGAGGGCCGACAATGAGCAGTTCTTC.

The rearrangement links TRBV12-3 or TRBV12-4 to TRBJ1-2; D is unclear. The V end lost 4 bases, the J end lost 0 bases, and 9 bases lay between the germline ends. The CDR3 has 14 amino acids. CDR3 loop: CASSSFRTNYGYTF. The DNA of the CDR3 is TGTGCCAGCAGTTCATTTCGAACTAACTATGGCTACACCTTC.

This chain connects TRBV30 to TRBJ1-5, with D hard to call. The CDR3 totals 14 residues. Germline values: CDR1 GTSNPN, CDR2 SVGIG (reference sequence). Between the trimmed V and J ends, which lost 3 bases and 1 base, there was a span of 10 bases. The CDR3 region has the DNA TGTGCCTGGAGCGGGGTAGCGAGCAATCAGCCCCAGCATTTT. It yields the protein CAWSGVASNQPQHF.

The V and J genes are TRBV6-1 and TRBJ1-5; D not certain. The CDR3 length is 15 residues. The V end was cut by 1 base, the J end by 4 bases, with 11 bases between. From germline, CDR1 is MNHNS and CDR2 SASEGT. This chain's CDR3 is CASSEGAGLNQPQHF. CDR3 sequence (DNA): TGTGCCAGCAGTGAAGGGGCAGGACTTAATCAGCCCCAGCATTTT.

The CDR3: CASSLAGGQSYEQYF. The CDR3, as DNA: TGCGCCAGCAGCTTGGCCGGGGGGCAATCCTACGAGCAGTACTTC. This chain joins TRBV5-1 and TRBJ2-7; TRBD2 might be the D (7 bases). Germline values: CDR1 SGHRS, CDR2 YFSETQ. The CDR3 is made up of 15 amino acids. Trimming stripped 0 bases from V and 1 base from J, with 11 bases between.

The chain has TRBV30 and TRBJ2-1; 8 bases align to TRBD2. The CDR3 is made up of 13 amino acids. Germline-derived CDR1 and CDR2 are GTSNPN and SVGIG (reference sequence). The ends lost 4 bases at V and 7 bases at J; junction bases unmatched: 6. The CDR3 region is CAWTRSGRNEQFF. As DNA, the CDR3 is TGTGCCTGGACGCGGAGCGGGAGAAATGAGCAGTTCTTC.

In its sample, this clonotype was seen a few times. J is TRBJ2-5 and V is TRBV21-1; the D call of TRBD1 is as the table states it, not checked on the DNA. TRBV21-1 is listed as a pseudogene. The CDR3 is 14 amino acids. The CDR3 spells CASTQGQGIETQYF. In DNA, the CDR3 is TGTGCCAGCACTCAGGGACAGGGGATAGAGACCCAGTACTTC.

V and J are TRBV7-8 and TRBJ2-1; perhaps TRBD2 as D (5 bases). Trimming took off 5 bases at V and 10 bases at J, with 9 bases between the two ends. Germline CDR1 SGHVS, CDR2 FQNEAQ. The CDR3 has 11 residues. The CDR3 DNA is TGTGCCAGCAGCCCGGAGGTCGAGCAGTTCTTC. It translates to CASSPEVEQFF.

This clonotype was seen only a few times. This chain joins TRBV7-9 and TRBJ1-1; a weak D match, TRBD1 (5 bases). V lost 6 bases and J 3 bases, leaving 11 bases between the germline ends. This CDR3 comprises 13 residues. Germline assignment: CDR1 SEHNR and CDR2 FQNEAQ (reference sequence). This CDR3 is CASRVDRDTEAFF. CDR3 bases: TGTGCCAGCAGGGTTGACAGAGACACTGAAGCTTTCTTT. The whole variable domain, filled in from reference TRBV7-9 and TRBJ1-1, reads DTGVSQNPRHKITKRGQNVTFRCDPISEHNRLYWYRQTLGQGPEFLTYFQNEAQLEKSRLLSDRFSAERPKGSFSTLEIQRTEQGDSAMYLCASRVDRDTEAFFGQGTRLTVV.

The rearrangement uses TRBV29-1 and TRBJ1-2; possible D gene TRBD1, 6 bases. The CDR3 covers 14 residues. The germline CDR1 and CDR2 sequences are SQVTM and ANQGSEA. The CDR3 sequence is CSTLKGGLSSGYTF. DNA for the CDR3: TGCAGTACGTTGAAGGGGGGGCTTTCGAGTGGCTACACCTTC.

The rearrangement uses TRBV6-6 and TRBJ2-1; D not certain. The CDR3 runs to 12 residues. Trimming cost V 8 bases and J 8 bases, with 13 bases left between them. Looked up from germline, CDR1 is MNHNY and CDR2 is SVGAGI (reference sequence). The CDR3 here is CASCRGKYEQFF. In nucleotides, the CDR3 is TGTGCCAGCTGCCGAGGCAAGTATGAGCAGTTCTTC.

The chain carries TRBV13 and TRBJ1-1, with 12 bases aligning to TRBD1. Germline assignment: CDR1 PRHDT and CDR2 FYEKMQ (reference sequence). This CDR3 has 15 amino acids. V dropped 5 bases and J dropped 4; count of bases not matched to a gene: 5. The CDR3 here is CASSPGTGGFTEAFF. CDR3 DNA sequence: TGTGCCAGCAGCCCCGGGACAGGGGGCTTCACTGAAGCTTTCTTT.

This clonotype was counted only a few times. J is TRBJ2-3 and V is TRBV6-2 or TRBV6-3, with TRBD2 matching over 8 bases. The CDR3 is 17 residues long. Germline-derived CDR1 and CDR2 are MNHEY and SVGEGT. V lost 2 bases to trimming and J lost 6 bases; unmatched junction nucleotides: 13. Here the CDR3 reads CASSYSSGMVSRDTQYF. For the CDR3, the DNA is TGTGCCAGCAGTTACAGTAGCGGGATGGTGAGTCGTGATACGCAGTATTTT.

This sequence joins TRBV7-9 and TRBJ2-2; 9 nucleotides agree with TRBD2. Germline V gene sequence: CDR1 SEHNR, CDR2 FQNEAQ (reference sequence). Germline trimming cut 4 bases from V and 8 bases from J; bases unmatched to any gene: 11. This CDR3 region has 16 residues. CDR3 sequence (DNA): TGTGCCAGCAGCTCTTTAGCGGGAGATTACGGAGGGGAGCTGTTTTTT. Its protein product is CASSSLAGDYGGELFF.

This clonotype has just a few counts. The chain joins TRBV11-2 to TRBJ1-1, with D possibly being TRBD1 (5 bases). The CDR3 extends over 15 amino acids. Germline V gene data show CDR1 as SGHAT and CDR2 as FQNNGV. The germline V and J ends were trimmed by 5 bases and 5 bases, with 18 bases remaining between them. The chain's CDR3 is CASSPRDSPWTEAFF. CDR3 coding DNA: TGTGCCAGCAGCCCGCGGGACTCACCATGGACTGAAGCTTTCTTT.

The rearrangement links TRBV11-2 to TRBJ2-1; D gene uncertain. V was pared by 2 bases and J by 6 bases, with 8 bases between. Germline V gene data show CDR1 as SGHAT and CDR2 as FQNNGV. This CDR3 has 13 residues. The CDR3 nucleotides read TGTGCCAGCAGCTTATTGTTGGGCAATGAGCAGTTCTTC. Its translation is CASSLLLGNEQFF.